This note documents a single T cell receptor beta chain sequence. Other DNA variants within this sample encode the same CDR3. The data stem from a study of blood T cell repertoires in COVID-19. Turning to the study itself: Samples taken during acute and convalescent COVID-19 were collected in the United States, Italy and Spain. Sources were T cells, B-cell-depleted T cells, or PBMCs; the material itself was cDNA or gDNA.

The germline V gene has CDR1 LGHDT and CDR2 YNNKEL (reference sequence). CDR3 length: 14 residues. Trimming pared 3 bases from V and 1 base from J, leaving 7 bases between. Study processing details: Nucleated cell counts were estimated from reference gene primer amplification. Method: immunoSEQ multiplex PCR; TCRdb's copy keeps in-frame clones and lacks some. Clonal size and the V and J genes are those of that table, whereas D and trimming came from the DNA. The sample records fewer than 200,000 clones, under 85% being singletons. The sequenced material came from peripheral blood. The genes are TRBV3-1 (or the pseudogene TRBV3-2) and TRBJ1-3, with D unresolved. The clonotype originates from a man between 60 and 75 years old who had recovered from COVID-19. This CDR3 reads CASSHPGSGNTIYF. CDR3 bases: TGTGCCAGCAGCCACCCGGGGTCTGGAAACACCATATATTTT.